This T cell receptor beta chain stems from a study of T cell responses to AZD1222 COVID-19 vaccine. Study-wide points: In a largely white British group with more females than males, clonal diversity was possibly underestimated.

With regard to this clone: The antigen is undetermined.

The CDR3 contains 15 residues. The V end was cut by 3 bases, the J end by 0 bases, with 12 bases between. Looked up from germline, CDR1 is DFQATT and CDR2 is SNEGSKA (reference sequence). TCRdb's table, derived via immunoSEQ multiplex PCR, lists solely in-frame clones and lacks some. The sample has fewer than 130,000 clones; approximately 90% are singletons. The sequencing here drew on peripheral blood, taken 28 days after the second AZD1222 dose. This receptor was obtained from an adult who received the AZD1222 COVID-19 vaccine. The genes are TRBV20-1 and TRBJ2-1; D is unresolved. The DNA of the CDR3 is TGCAGTGCTAGTCCACCGGTGAGCTCCTACAATGAGCAGTTCTTC. This codes for CSASPPVSSYNEQFF.